This T cell receptor beta chain is from a study of T cell repertoires in ileal Crohn's disease. Study-wide context: Every patient was operated on for stricturing (roughly 61%) or penetrating (approximately 40%) complications.

The protocol was immunoSEQ multiplex PCR, while the TCRdb copy is restricted to in-frame clones and leaves out a portion. The sample lists around 17,000 clones, about 55% occurring once. About this clone itself: Its antigen is currently unknown.

General observations from the study: High-frequency clones were more common in sorted CD8 than CD4 cells. Endoscopic recurrence occurred in every patient whose clonality exceeded 26.8%.

Sample: ileal tissue. The TCR comes from an adult with Crohn's disease.

This chain's CDR3 is CASSPRDRDSNQPQHF. Here the CDR3 DNA reads TGCGCCAGCAGCCCCCGGGACAGGGATAGCAATCAGCCCCAGCATTTT. The V gene is TRBV4-1, the J gene TRBJ1-5; 9 nucleotides line up with TRBD1. J was trimmed by 0 bases and V by 4 bases; bases with no gene match: 4. The germline V gene encodes CDR1 MGHRA and CDR2 YSYEKL. CDR3 length: 16 residues.